This TCR beta chain was recorded in a study of cytomegalovirus exposure and HLA in healthy donors (dated 2017 in TCRdb). Background on the whole study: According to an earlier analysis of around 600 of the donors, 150 million to 200 million T cells yielded 90 million to 130 million unique TCR beta sequences and about 280 Gb of sequence data. Along with the roughly 700-subject first cohort, a separate validation cohort of around 120 different subjects was used. Typing coverage varied by locus: about 620-630 donors for A, B, C, DRB1 and DQB1; roughly 510 for DQA1; around 570 for DPA1; approximately 450 for DPB1. A later analysis re-analyzed previously published TCR beta repertoires from approximately 700 donors and added high-resolution HLA genotyping to study TCR occurrence patterns. Donor age, sex, ethnicity and CMV serostatus were compiled alongside the repertoire data. All discovery cohort repertoires had been generated using a single sequencing platform. Genome-wide SNP genotypes for about 60% of the roughly 700 donors were used in a later genetic analysis, which treated that subset as a discovery cohort. The aim of the study was to test whether cataloging public T cell receptors could identify signatures of past pathogen exposure. Among the roughly 400 genotyped donors, under 90% belonged to the genetic ancestry cluster associated with self-reported Caucasian donors. The study combined high-throughput TCR immunosequencing, statistical association of individual TCRs with disease status, and machine learning to predict cytomegalovirus infection status. In the later analysis, no new phenotypic data were used to find candidate immune exposures; instead, reliance was placed on TCR beta sequences and their occurrence across donors. Class I and class II HLA loci were covered by the typing at four-digit resolution. Using immunosequencing, the study profiled T cell repertoires from 640 or so subjects and related those repertoires to cytomegalovirus serostatus. Roughly 5 DR-DQ haplotypes were handled as single units for association and clustering because linkage in the cohort was strong. An early release that covered about 600 HLA-typed donors contained about 300 gigabases of sequencing data and 70 million to 100 million unique TCR sequences. Among some 400 genotyped donors of the cohort, an average of approximately 220,000 unique TCR beta nucleotide sequences was sequenced per donor, of which roughly 17% were non-productive. An earlier analysis of 587 of the donors applied high-throughput TCR beta sequencing to assess whether each TCR beta V gene segment acted as functional or pseudogenic.

About this clone itself: The antigen this receptor binds is unknown. No quality values exist for individual bases; no much larger clone is one base distant.

The cohort was made up of about 670 healthy bone marrow donors. All cohort members were sampled while nominally healthy, although unrecorded immune exposures were likely present. The donor was CMV seronegative and was included in the group of 352 seronegative cohort members. Every donor gave a peripheral blood sample, and the peripheral blood mononuclear cells from that sample were used for TCR beta sequencing. Genomic DNA extraction from the blood cell samples was performed with the Qiagen DNeasy Blood Extraction Kit. The full study reports these points: Across donors, most TCR sequences were observed very rarely, whereas some public TCRs were present in many individuals. Because HLA typing was unavailable for some donors at each locus, only the typed subset was used in association tests. Sequencing depth was assumed to be roughly uniform across donors in the presence/absence analyses, though that assumption may not hold. Only TCR beta chains were sequenced in this cohort, and the absence of alpha or paired-chain data limited detectable features. In a later analysis, around 17,000 TCR beta sequences were associated with specific HLA alleles at a false discovery rate of 0.05. Roughly 17 rarely observed V segments, including chromosome 9 orphons, were excluded from the earlier analysis of about 500 of the donors because counts were too low. A few of the identified cytomegalovirus-associated TCR beta chains were confirmed in vitro to be specific for cytomegalovirus antigens. Correlated functional status among segregating V segments might reflect linkage disequilibrium, but an unknown experimental factor could not be ruled out. In a later analysis, HLA-associated TCR beta chains showed more clonal expansion and lower generation probabilities than non-associated chains that were equally common. A later genetic analysis reported fewer N-insertions in productive TCRs among donors in an Asian-associated ancestry cluster than the roughly 700-donor mean. In an earlier analysis of around 600 of the donors, most TCR beta V segments appeared in productive rearrangements about 90% or about 30% of the time, broadly matching IMGT annotations. A cluster of highly shared sequence variants was judged likely to be a technical artifact of the sequencing pipeline. In a later analysis, most CMV-associated TCR beta chains were found to appear HLA-restricted, with HLA associations seemingly driven largely by CMV exposure. When HLA alleles, especially DR and DQ, strongly co-occurred, attributing TCR associations to individual alleles was difficult. A later genetic analysis associated a missense DCLRE1C variant with V-gene and J-gene trimming of TCR beta chains, and an independent cohort replicated the association. Immune exposure information for the cohort was limited to CMV serostatus. The study listed 150 to 200 TCR beta chains as associated with cytomegalovirus. The classifier was reported to diagnose cytomegalovirus status with high specificity and sensitivity in both the original cohort and the validation cohort. The authors suggested that the approach could potentially be extended to other disease states and immunological phenotypes. A further reported finding was that TCR beta sequences accurately predicted the HLA-A and HLA-B alleles for most subjects in the first cohort. In a later analysis, the rate of TCR association differed among HLA loci, with DRB1 alleles having the most associated TCRs and HLA-C alleles having the fewest. Several of the top co-occurrence clusters appeared to be linked to parvovirus B19, influenza, CMV and Epstein-Barr virus, according to a later analysis.

The library was built by means of the immunoSEQ multiplex PCR assay. The multiplex PCR relied on a mix of 60 forward primers for TCR Vbeta segments and 13 reverse primers for TCR Jbeta segments. A multiplex PCR assay on genomic DNA amplified the CDR3 region of rearranged TCR beta genes. Amplified TCR beta libraries were sequenced as 87-base-pair reads on the Illumina HiSeq System. In the authors' own workflow: A later analysis counted 75 million to 100 million unique TCR beta chains across the 640 or so repertoires, and around 12 million of these chains were shared by at least two donors. Raw reads were error-corrected and collapsed into unique sequences with a nearest-neighbor algorithm that merged closely related sequences to remove PCR and sequencing errors. Alignment of CDR3 sequences to IMGT reference sequences was used to assign V, D and J gene segments. Each retained sequence needed at least a six-nucleotide match to both a V gene segment and a J gene segment. A rearrangement counted as productive if the CDR3 had no stop codons and remained in frame with V and J, and every other rearrangement counted as non-productive. CDR3 was defined according to IMGT convention as the region running from the second conserved V-encoded cysteine to the conserved J-encoded phenylalanine. In an earlier analysis of some 550 of the donors, sequences lacking an unambiguous match to a single V gene segment were excluded. An earlier analysis of roughly 590 of the donors called V segments functional above 56.7% productive rearrangements and segregating when the between-donor standard deviation exceeded 5%. A statistical classification framework was built to diagnose cytomegalovirus status from the catalog of TCR beta chain sequences. In a later analysis, TCR nucleotide sequences were compared against IMGT/GENE-DB human TR gene sequences so that V and J genes could be assigned. In a later analysis, CDR3 sequences and most-parsimonious VDJ recombination scenarios were assigned using the TCRdist pipeline. In a later analysis, each TCR beta chain was defined by its CDR3 amino acid sequence together with its V-gene family, and reads without a unique V-gene family were excluded. A later analysis removed 550 to 700 highly shared, low-generation-probability nucleotide sequences to deal with suspected cross-contamination and a sequencing artifact. In a later analysis, a clonal expansion index for each public chain was calculated from normalized within-repertoire ranks of inferred template counts. In a later analysis, generation probabilities were computed with a VDJ recombination model fitted to out-of-frame rearrangements, and the resulting probabilities were checked against IGoR. In a later analysis, hypergeometric tests were used to score TCR-TCR, TCR-HLA and TCR-CMV co-occurrence, with a repertoire-size bias correction applied to TCR pairs. False discovery rates were estimated in a later analysis by permuting HLA or CMV assignments 20 times. A later analysis grouped co-occurring TCRs with DBSCAN, adding TCRdist sequence similarity when clustering within HLA-allele-positive subsets. For co-occurrence clustering, repertoires with fewer than 30,000 or more than 120,000 public chains were excluded, along with roughly 5 repertoires with anomalous nucleotide sharing. Entries here come from immuneACCESS through TCRdb and include only in-frame sequences with V and J called. Some clones fail to appear in such tables; in the studies checked, an unresolved V gene covers under half of the shortfall, and the cause of the remainder is unknown. V, J and clone size were drawn from that table, and D and trimming were deduced from the DNA. The sample contains under 150,000 clones, 80% of them found a single time. The ten biggest clones cover about 5% of the sample.

This TCR was recovered from a male donor in good health and CMV-seronegative. Sequences were obtained from PBMCs.

The nucleotide sequence is given as TGTGCCAGCAGCTTCGAACAGGGTCGTGGCTACACCTTC. Its protein is CASSFEQGRGYTF. The chain is assembled from TRBV5-5 and TRBJ1-2; matching of 6 bases hints at TRBD1 as the D gene. CDR3 length: 13 amino acids, cysteine to phenylalanine. This entry keeps only the CDR3 DNA: 39 bases, framed from base 1. CDR1 and CDR2 (SGHKS, YYEKEE) derive from the germline V gene (reference sequence). The V and J ends are trimmed by 2 bases and 7 bases, leaving 12 bases between them.